The entry below describes one T cell receptor beta chain. The CDR3 has 16 residues. The J segment lost 5 bases and the V segment lost 5 bases, leaving 13 bases of the junction unmatched. CDR1 and CDR2 (germline): SGHRS, YFSETQ. The sample originates from a study of blood T cell repertoires in COVID-19. Looking at the study overall: Sources were T cells, B-cell-depleted T cells, or PBMCs; the material itself was cDNA or gDNA.

Under the authors' procedure: Nucleated cell counts were estimated from reference gene primer amplification. Profiled with immunoSEQ multiplex PCR; TCRdb holds only in-frame clones, not every one. V, J and clone size were drawn from that table, and D and trimming were deduced from the DNA. Of approximately 450,000 clones detected, about 89% appear once; the ten largest clones hold about 4.3%. This sequence originates from a woman aged 30 to 39 with acute or convalescent COVID-19. The chain recombines TRBV5-1 with TRBJ2-1; 7 bases map to TRBD2. The sample consisted of peripheral blood. The DNA for the CDR3 is TGCGCCAGCAGTTGGGGAGGGGAGTTTTTAAACAATGAGCAGTTCTTC. Translation: CASSWGGEFLNNEQFF.